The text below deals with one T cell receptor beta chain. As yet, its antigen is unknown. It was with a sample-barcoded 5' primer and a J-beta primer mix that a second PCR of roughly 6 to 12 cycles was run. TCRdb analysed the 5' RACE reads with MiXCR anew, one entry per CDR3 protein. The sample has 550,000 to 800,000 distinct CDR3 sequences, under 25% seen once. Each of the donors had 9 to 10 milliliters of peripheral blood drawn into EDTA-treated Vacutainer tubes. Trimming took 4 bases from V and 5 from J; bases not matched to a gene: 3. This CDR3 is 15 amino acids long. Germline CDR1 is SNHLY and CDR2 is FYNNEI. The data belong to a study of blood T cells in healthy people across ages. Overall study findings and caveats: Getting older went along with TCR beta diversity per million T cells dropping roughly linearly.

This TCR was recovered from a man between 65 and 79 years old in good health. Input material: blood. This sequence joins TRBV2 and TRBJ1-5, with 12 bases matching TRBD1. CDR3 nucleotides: TGTGCCAGCAGTGGGGACAGGGGGCCCTATCAGCCCCAGCATTTT. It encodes CASSGDRGPYQPQHF.